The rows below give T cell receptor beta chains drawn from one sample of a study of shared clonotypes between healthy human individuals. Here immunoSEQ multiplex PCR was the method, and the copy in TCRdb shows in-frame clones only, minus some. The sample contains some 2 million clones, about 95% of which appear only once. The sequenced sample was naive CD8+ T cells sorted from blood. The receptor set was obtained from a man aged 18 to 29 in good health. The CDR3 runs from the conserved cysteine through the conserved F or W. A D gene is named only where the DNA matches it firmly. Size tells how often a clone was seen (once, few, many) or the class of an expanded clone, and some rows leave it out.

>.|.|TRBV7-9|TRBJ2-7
CASSLGELPYEQYF
TGTGCCAGCAGCTTAGGGGAACTGCCCTACGAGCAGTACTTC
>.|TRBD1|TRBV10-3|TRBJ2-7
CAIGTDHSYEQYF
TGTGCCATTGGGACAGACCATTCCTACGAGCAGTACTTC
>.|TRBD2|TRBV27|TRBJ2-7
CASSLTGGPWEQYF
TGTGCCAGCAGTTTGACGGGAGGGCCCTGGGAGCAGTACTTC
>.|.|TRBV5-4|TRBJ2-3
CASSFRGVGTDTQYF
TGTGCCAGCAGCTTCAGGGGGGTAGGCACAGATACGCAGTATTTT
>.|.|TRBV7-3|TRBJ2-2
CASSSHNTGELFF
TGTGCCAGCAGCTCACATAACACCGGGGAGCTGTTTTTT
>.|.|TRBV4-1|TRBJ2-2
CASSPDTGELFF
TGCGCCAGCAGCCCGGACACCGGGGAGCTGTTTTTT
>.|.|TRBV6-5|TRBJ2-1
CASSYSMAGNEQFF
TGTGCCAGCAGTTACTCGATGGCAGGCAATGAGCAGTTCTTC
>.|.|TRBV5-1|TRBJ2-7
CASSQYGGGIYEQYF
TGCGCCAGCAGCCAGTACGGGGGAGGTATCTACGAGCAGTACTTC
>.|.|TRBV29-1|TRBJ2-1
CSVEAAGPSYNEQFF
TGCAGCGTTGAAGCTGCGGGACCCTCCTACAATGAGCAGTTCTTC
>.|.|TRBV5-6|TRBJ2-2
CASSLNGELFF
TGTGCCAGCAGCTTGAACGGGGAGCTGTTTTTT
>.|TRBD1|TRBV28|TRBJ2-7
CASSLSPGGFYEQYF
TGTGCCAGCAGTTTATCCCCAGGGGGCTTCTACGAGCAGTACTTC
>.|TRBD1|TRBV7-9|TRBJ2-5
CASSPPDRGEETQYF
TGTGCCAGCAGCCCTCCGGACAGGGGGGAGGAGACCCAGTACTTC
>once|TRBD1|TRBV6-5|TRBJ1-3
CASSPGGAGNTIYF
TGTGCCAGCAGCCCAGGGGGCGCCGGAAACACCATATATTTT
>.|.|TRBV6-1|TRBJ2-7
CASEEGFYEQYF
TGTGCCAGCGAGGAAGGGTTCTACGAGCAGTACTTC
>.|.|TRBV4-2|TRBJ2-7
CASSGLGYEQYF
TGTGCCAGCAGCGGCTTAGGTTACGAGCAGTACTTC
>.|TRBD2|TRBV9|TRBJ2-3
CASSSGSSDTQYF
TGTGCCAGCAGTAGCGGGAGTTCAGATACGCAGTATTTT
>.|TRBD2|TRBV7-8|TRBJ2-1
CASSSGLAGGSSYNEQFF
TGTGCCAGCAGCTCCGGACTAGCGGGGGGTAGCTCCTACAATGAGCAGTTCTTC
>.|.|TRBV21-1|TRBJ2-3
CAGSNGGDTQYF
TGTGCCGGCAGCAACGGAGGAGATACGCAGTATTTT
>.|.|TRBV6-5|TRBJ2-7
CASSYSLLAYEQYF
TGTGCCAGCAGTTACTCTTTGTTAGCCTACGAGCAGTACTTC
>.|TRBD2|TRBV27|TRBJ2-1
CASRNAGLAGGPVEQFF
TGTGCCAGCAGGAACGCGGGACTAGCGGGAGGTCCCGTGGAGCAGTTCTTC
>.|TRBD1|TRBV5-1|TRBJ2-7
CASSFGTDPYEQYF
TGCGCCAGCAGCTTTGGGACAGACCCCTACGAGCAGTACTTC
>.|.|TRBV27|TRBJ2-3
CASSLWDGTDTQYF
TGTGCCAGCAGTTTATGGGATGGCACAGATACGCAGTATTTT
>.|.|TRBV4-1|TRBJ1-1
CASTLVGDPSSTEAFF
TGCGCCAGCACCCTAGTAGGGGACCCTTCGAGCACTGAAGCTTTCTTT
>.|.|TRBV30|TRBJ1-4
CAWSWGTATNEKLFF
TGTGCCTGGAGTTGGGGAACTGCAACTAATGAAAAACTGTTTTTT
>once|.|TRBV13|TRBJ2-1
CASSLRGASSYNEQFF
TGTGCCAGCAGCTTGAGGGGGGCTAGCTCCTACAATGAGCAGTTCTTC
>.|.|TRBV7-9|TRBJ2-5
CASSARTAIETQYF
TGTGCCAGCAGCGCCAGGACGGCTATCGAGACCCAGTACTTC
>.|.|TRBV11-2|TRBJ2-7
CASSLTAGSYEQYF
TGTGCCAGCAGCTTAACTGCAGGGAGCTACGAGCAGTACTTC
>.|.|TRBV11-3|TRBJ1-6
CASSLVISPLHF
TGTGCCAGCAGCTTAGTTATTTCACCCCTCCACTTT
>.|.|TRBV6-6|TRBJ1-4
CASTPSGYNEKLFF
TGTGCCAGCACCCCCTCAGGGTATAATGAAAAACTGTTTTTT
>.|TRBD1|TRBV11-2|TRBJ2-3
CASSLSGQVKDTQYF
TGTGCCAGCAGCTTATCGGGACAGGTAAAGGATACGCAGTATTTT
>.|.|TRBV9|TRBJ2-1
CASSAAGVSYNEQFF
TGTGCCAGCAGCGCCGCAGGGGTTTCCTACAATGAGCAGTTCTTC
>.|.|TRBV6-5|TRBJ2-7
CASSYGAGLYEQYF
TGTGCCAGCAGTTATGGGGCAGGCCTCTACGAGCAGTACTTC
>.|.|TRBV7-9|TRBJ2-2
CASSLAEGTGELFF
TGTGCCAGCAGCTTAGCGGAGGGGACCGGGGAGCTGTTTTTT
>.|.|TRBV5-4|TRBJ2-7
CASSDGSYEQYF
TGTGCCAGCAGCGACGGATCCTACGAGCAGTACTTC